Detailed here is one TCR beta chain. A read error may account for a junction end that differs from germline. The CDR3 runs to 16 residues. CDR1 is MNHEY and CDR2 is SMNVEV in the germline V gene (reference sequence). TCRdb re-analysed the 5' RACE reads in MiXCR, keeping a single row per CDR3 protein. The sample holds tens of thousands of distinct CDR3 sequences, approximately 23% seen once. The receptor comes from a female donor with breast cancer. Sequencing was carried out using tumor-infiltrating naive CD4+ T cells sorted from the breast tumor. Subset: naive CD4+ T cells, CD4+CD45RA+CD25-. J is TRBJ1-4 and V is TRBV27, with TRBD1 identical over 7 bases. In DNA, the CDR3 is TGTGCCGGCAGTCTCCATGACAGGGCCCGGGATGAAAAACTGTTTTTT. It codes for CAGSLHDRARDEKLFF.